The 28 T cell receptor beta chains reported below all come from one sample, sequenced in a study of shared clonotypes between healthy human individuals. Measured with immunoSEQ multiplex PCR; TCRdb has only the in-frame clones, and not every one. Of some 1.4 million clones listed, roughly 96% are singletons. Sequences were obtained from naive CD4+ T cells sorted from blood. Subset here: CD45RA+ positively selected. The receptors stem from a man aged 25 to 45 in good health.

The CDR3 is CASSSGTSTDTQYF. For the CDR3, the DNA is TGTGCCAGCAGTAGCGGGACGAGCACAGATACGCAGTATTTT. The chain uses TRBV28 and TRBJ2-3; TRBD2 agrees at 7 bases. The trim removed 5 bases at V and 0 bases at J, leaving 2 bases unmatched. The CDR3 has 14 residues. Germline V gene data show CDR1 as MDHEN and CDR2 as SYDVKM. The whole variable domain, remainder taken from reference TRBV28 and TRBJ2-3, is DVKVTQSSRYLVKRTGEKVFLECVQDMDHENMFWYRQDPGLGLRLIYFSYDVKMKEKGDIPEGYSVSREKKERFSLILESASTNQTSMYLCASSSGTSTDTQYFGPGTRLTVL.

The chain employs TRBV20-1 and TRBJ2-7; D gene uncertain. Germline loops: CDR1 DFQATT, CDR2 SNEGSKA (reference sequence). The V end was cut by 5 bases, the J end by 5 bases, with 10 bases between. CDR3 size: 11 residues. CDR3 in DNA: TGCAGTGCTTCCACTGACCACGAGCAGTACTTC. Translated, it gives CSASTDHEQYF.

This clone was recorded only once. The rearrangement links TRBV18 to TRBJ2-7; perhaps TRBD1 as D (6 bases). Trimming removed 3 bases at V and 3 bases at J, with 15 bases between. Germline V gene sequence: CDR1 KGHSH, CDR2 LQKENI. The CDR3 has 15 amino acids. The CDR3 coding sequence is TGTGCCAGCTCACCTTTGGACAGCGTCGGCTACGAGCAGTACTTC. Translating gives CASSPLDSVGYEQYF.

The rearrangement uses TRBV29-1 and TRBJ2-2; the D is unclear. From germline, CDR1 is SQVTM and CDR2 ANQGSEA. V was shortened by 5 bases and J by 4 bases, with 14 bases between the two germline ends. CDR3 length: 14 residues. The CDR3 DNA reads as TGCAGCGTTCGGTTAACAGCCCTCACCGGGGAGCTGTTTTTT. Its translation: CSVRLTALTGELFF.

The V call is TRBV9, the J call TRBJ2-7; 7 bases are a match to TRBD2. The V gene's germline CDR1 is SGDLS and CDR2 YYNGEE. The V segment lost 3 bases and the J segment 2 bases; nucleotides outside the gene matches: 5. This CDR3 has 14 amino acids. The CDR3 nucleotides are TGTGCCAGCAGCGCCGGGACTACACCCTACGAGCAGTACTTC. This gives the protein CASSAGTTPYEQYF. The complete variable domain, with remaining parts taken from reference TRBV9 and TRBJ2-7, reads DSGVTQTPKHLITATGQRVTLRCSPRSGDLSVYWYQQSLDQGLQFLIQYYNGEERAKGNILERFSAQQFPDLHSELNLSSLELGDSALYFCASSAGTTPYEQYFGPGTRLTVT.

In the case of this clone: Other DNA sequences from this sample encode an identical CDR3 as well. The chain couples TRBV20-1 to TRBJ2-2, with no clear D. The CDR3 covers 10 residues. Germline V CDR1 and CDR2: DFQATT, SNEGSKA (reference sequence). Trimming took off 5 bases at V and 6 bases at J, with 4 bases between the two ends. This CDR3 reads CSARAGELFF. Here the CDR3 DNA reads TGCAGTGCTCGGGCCGGGGAGCTGTTTTTT.

This clone was picked up one time. The J gene is TRBJ2-7, the V gene TRBV7-3; D is uncertain. The CDR3 sequence is 14 residues long. CDR1 and CDR2 (germline): SGHTA, FQGTGA. The V gene lost 0 bases and the J gene lost 1 base, with 7 bases spanning the gap. The CDR3 here is CASSLTRESYEQYF. The CDR3 DNA reads TGTGCCAGCAGCTTAACCCGCGAATCCTACGAGCAGTACTTC. Combining the CDR3 with reference TRBV7-3 and TRBJ2-7 gives the whole variable domain GAGVSQTPSNKVTEKGKYVELRCDPISGHTALYWYRQSLGQGPEFLIYFQGTGAADDSGLPNDRFFAVRPEGSVSTLKIQRTERGDSAVYLCASSLTRESYEQYFGPGTRLTVT.

The rearrangement links TRBV2 to TRBJ2-1; 7 nucleotides line up with TRBD1. The CDR3 loop spans 14 amino acids. The germline CDR1 and CDR2 sequences are SNHLY and FYNNEI. With V trimmed by 3 bases and J by 8 bases, 7 bases remained unmatched. The CDR3 region has the DNA TGTGCCAGCAGTGAGGGACAGATCTTCGATGAGCAGTTCTTC. As protein: CASSEGQIFDEQFF.

The V gene is TRBV5-5, the J gene TRBJ2-7; D is possibly TRBD1 (7 bases). V lost 5 bases to trimming and J lost 1 base, with 16 bases between them. This CDR3 comprises 15 residues. In germline, CDR1 is SGHKS, CDR2 YYEKEE (reference sequence). CDR3 sequence (DNA): TGTGCCAGCAGAGGGGGGTGGGACAGATCCTACGAGCAGTACTTC. Its translation: CASRGGWDRSYEQYF.

J is TRBJ2-1 and V is TRBV19, with 8 positions matching TRBD1. Germline CDR1 and CDR2: LNHDA and SQIVND (reference sequence). The J segment lost 1 base and the V segment lost 1 base, leaving 6 bases of the junction unmatched. The CDR3 is made up of 17 amino acids. In DNA, the CDR3 is TGTGCCAGTAGTATAGGCAGGGGGCGTTGGTCCTACAATGAGCAGTTCTTC. It encodes CASSIGRGRWSYNEQFF.

This clone was counted once. The chain recombines TRBV19 with TRBJ2-1; 8 bases map to TRBD2. This CDR3 is built from 14 residues. V gave up 6 bases and J gave up 1 base; unmatched junction bases: 2. Germline V gene data show CDR1 as LNHDA and CDR2 as SQIVND (reference sequence). Here the CDR3 DNA reads TGTGCCAGTAGCAGCGGGAGATCCTACAATGAGCAGTTCTTC. It yields the protein CASSSGRSYNEQFF.

The V and J genes are TRBV21-1 and TRBJ2-5; TRBD2 is taken as the D call from the table, unchecked against the DNA. TRBV21-1 is flagged as a pseudogene. This CDR3 spans 13 amino acids. The CDR3 spells CASSKGRVETQYF. The CDR3 DNA sequence: TGTGCCAGCAGCAAAGGTCGGGTGGAGACCCAGTACTTC.

The V gene is TRBV7-8, the J gene TRBJ2-2; TRBD2 matches 8 bases. The germline V gene encodes CDR1 SGHVS and CDR2 FQNEAQ. This CDR3 spans 15 amino acids. V dropped 3 bases and J dropped 6; count of bases not matched to a gene: 6. The CDR3: CASSFPGTRAGELFF. DNA for the CDR3: TGTGCCAGCAGCTTCCCCGGGACTAGAGCCGGGGAGCTGTTTTTT. Based on the CDR3 plus reference TRBV7-8 and TRBJ2-2, the full variable domain is GAGVSQSPRYKVAKRGQDVALRCDPISGHVSLFWYQQALGQGPEFLTYFQNEAQLDKSGLPSDRFFAERPEGSVSTLKIQRTQQEDSAVYLCASSFPGTRAGELFFGEGSRLTVL.

This clone was recorded only once. The CDR3 loop reads CASSYRGYDTGELFF. The CDR3 DNA reads as TGTGCCAGCAGCTACAGGGGGTACGACACCGGGGAGCTGTTTTTT. The V and J genes are TRBV5-5 and TRBJ2-2; 8 bases match TRBD1. The V gene's germline CDR1 is SGHKS and CDR2 YYEKEE (reference sequence). There are 15 residues in the CDR3. With 3 bases clipped from V and 3 bases from J, the junction kept 4 bases outside the gene matches.

This chain uses TRBV30 with TRBJ1-1; D is unclear. V was shortened by 5 bases and J by 1 base, with 11 bases between the two germline ends. The germline V gene encodes CDR1 GTSNPN and CDR2 SVGIG (reference sequence). The length of the CDR3 is 13 residues. CDR3 protein: CAWSGRRNTEAFF. As DNA, the CDR3 is TGTGCCTGGTCCGGACGGAGGAACACTGAAGCTTTCTTT.

This clone was counted once. The rearrangement uses TRBV27 and TRBJ2-1; 11 positions match TRBD2. This CDR3 has 15 residues. Germline trimming cut 5 bases from V and 4 bases from J; bases unmatched to any gene: 4. The germline gives CDR1 MNHEY, CDR2 SMNVEV (reference sequence). CDR3 in amino acids: CASSRGLAAYNEQFF. As DNA, the CDR3 is TGTGCCAGCAGTAGGGGACTAGCGGCATACAATGAGCAGTTCTTC.

J is TRBJ1-5 and V is TRBV6-5, with TRBD1 as a possible D gene (5 bases). The CDR3 runs 15 residues. Germline-derived CDR1 and CDR2 are MNHEY and SVGAGI. Trimming shortened V by 5 bases and J by 4 bases, and 15 bases separated the two germline ends. The CDR3 region has the DNA TGTGCCAGCAGTCCCGGTCTCGGGGGAAATCAGCCCCAGCATTTT. Protein product: CASSPGLGGNQPQHF.

This chain connects TRBV2 to TRBJ1-3; TRBD1 is a possible D gene (5 bases). CDR3 size: 13 residues. CDR1 is SNHLY and CDR2 is FYNNEI in the germline V gene. The V and J ends lost 11 bases and 0 bases respectively, with 11 bases between them. The DNA of the CDR3 is TGTGCCGTAGCCAGGGACTCTGGAAACACCATATATTTT. Its translation: CAVARDSGNTIYF.

V gene TRBV19 combines with J gene TRBJ1-1; D gene ambiguous. The CDR3 length is 11 residues. The V gene's germline CDR1 is LNHDA and CDR2 SQIVND (reference sequence). The V end was cut by 6 bases, the J end by 6 bases, with 8 bases between. The CDR3 nucleotides are TGTGCCAGTAGACGAAATTCTGAAGCTTTCTTT. Amino acid sequence: CASRRNSEAFF.

V usage is TRBV27 and J usage is TRBJ2-7, with 7 nucleotides matching TRBD1. CDR1 is MNHEY and CDR2 is SMNVEV in the germline V gene (reference sequence). CDR3 length: 17 amino acids. Trimming at V came to 0 bases and at J to 3 bases, leaving 11 bases not matched to a gene. This chain's CDR3 is CASSLSRTTGINYEQYF. The CDR3 DNA follows: TGTGCCAGCAGTTTATCCAGAACGACAGGGATAAACTACGAGCAGTACTTC.

The V gene is TRBV27, the J gene TRBJ2-3; possibly TRBD2 for D (5 bases). The length of the CDR3 is 18 residues. Germline CDR1 reads MNHEY; CDR2 reads SMNVEV (reference sequence). The germline V and J ends were trimmed by 10 bases and 0 bases, with 26 bases remaining between them. CDR3 amino acids: CATLSEGEAGPSTDTQYF. The CDR3 region has the DNA TGTGCCACCTTATCTGAGGGCGAAGCAGGACCTAGCACAGATACGCAGTATTTT.

The J gene is TRBJ2-3, the V gene TRBV14, with 12 nucleotides matching TRBD2. In germline, CDR1 is SGHDN, CDR2 FVKESK. The ends lost 1 base at V and 3 bases at J; junction bases unmatched: 5. The CDR3 sequence is 17 residues long. The CDR3 region is CASSQGLTSGRTDTQYF. The CDR3 nucleotides are TGTGCCAGCAGCCAAGGTTTGACTAGCGGGAGAACAGATACGCAGTATTTT.

The V and J genes are TRBV5-1 and TRBJ2-3; 12 bases fit TRBD2. CDR3 length: 15 amino acids. Germline trimming cut 3 bases from V and 9 bases from J; bases unmatched to any gene: 8. Per the germline V gene, CDR1 is SGHRS and CDR2 is YFSETQ. The CDR3: CASSSTTSGSLTQYF. The CDR3 DNA sequence: TGCGCCAGCAGCTCGACGACTAGCGGGAGCTTGACGCAGTATTTT.

The chain couples TRBV9 to TRBJ2-2; 8 nucleotides align to TRBD1. The germline gives CDR1 SGDLS, CDR2 YYNGEE. The CDR3 is 15 amino acids. Germline trimming cut 3 bases from V and 4 bases from J; bases unmatched to any gene: 5. The CDR3 nucleotides read TGTGCCAGCAGCGCCCGACAGGGGAGCACCGGGGAGCTGTTTTTT. Translation gives CASSARQGSTGELFF.

This clone was counted only a few times. This chain links TRBV18 with TRBJ1-4; 8 bases agree with TRBD1. The ends lost 6 bases at V and 7 bases at J; junction bases unmatched: 7. The CDR3 contains 14 residues. Germline V gives CDR1 KGHSH, CDR2 LQKENI. In DNA form, the CDR3 reads TGTGCCAGCTCGTTAGCAGGGGGCACTGAAAAACTGTTTTTT. It yields the protein CASSLAGGTEKLFF.

The J gene is TRBJ2-5, the V gene TRBV2; the D gene is possibly TRBD2 (6 bases). V was pared by 6 bases and J by 4 bases, with 15 bases between. The CDR3 covers 14 residues. From germline, CDR1 is SNHLY and CDR2 FYNNEI. CDR3 DNA: TGTGCCAGCAGAAAACAAATGGGGGGAGAGACCCAGTACTTC. Its translation: CASRKQMGGETQYF.

Comments on this clone: Other DNA sequences in this specimen translate into the identical CDR3. The chain employs TRBV28 and TRBJ2-6, with TRBD2 matching 7 bases. CDR3 length: 15 amino acids. In germline, CDR1 is MDHEN, CDR2 SYDVKM. Losses at the gene ends were 2 bases for V and 2 bases for J; bases not matched to a gene: 0. CDR3 sequence: CASSLRGAGANVLTF. The CDR3 nucleotides are TGTGCCAGCAGTTTACGGGGGGCTGGGGCCAACGTCCTGACTTTC.

The rearrangement uses TRBV7-2 and TRBJ2-3; D unclear. The CDR3 is made up of 14 amino acids. V was cut by 5 bases and J by 3 bases, with 12 bases left in between. In germline, CDR1 is SGHTA, CDR2 FQGNSA. In DNA, the CDR3 is TGTGCCAGCAGCACCCACGGCCGGACAGATACGCAGTATTTT. This codes for CASSTHGRTDTQYF.